A selection of T cell receptor beta chains follows, all from one sample in a study of T cell changes during pregnancy in multiple sclerosis. Sequenced by immunoSEQ multiplex PCR; TCRdb stores in-frame clones only, minus some. This sample has around 80,000 clones, with approximately 95% found just once. Sequenced here: peripheral blood, sampled in the second trimester of pregnancy. Every receptor here comes from a female donor in good health, enrolled as a control in a pregnancy study. The CDR3 runs from the conserved cysteine through the conserved F or W. A D gene is named only where the DNA matches it firmly. Clone size is given for some rows only: seen once, a few or many times, or a class if the clone is expanded.

TRBJ1-5,TRBV30,.,.,TGTGCCTGGAGTGGAGGGGGGGAACAGCCCCAGCATTTT,CAWSGGGEQPQHF
TRBJ2-1,TRBV5-1,.,.,TGCGCCAGCAGCTTGATCGTAGGGAGCAATGAGCAGTTCTTC,CASSLIVGSNEQFF
TRBJ2-1,TRBV6-6,.,.,TGTGCCAGCAGTGCCGGGTGGGAGATCCTTTACAATGAGCAGTTCTTC,CASSAGWEILYNEQFF
TRBJ2-5,TRBV11-2,.,.,TGTGCCAGCAGCTTAGACCTGGGATCCCGGGGGGCAACCCGTCGGGGGACCCAGTACTTC,CASSLDLGSRGATRRGTQYF
TRBJ2-7,TRBV11-2,.,TRBD1,TGTGCCAGCAGCTTAGGGGCGGCGGACAGGGCCTACGAGCAGTACTTC,CASSLGAADRAYEQYF
TRBJ2-2,TRBV10-3,.,.,TGTGCCATCCGCCGAGAGGGAGACACCGGGGAGCTGTTTTTT,CAIRREGDTGELFF
TRBJ1-2,TRBV6-5,.,.,TGTGCCAGCAGTTACTCGGGGCTAGCTAACTATGGCTACACCTTC,CASSYSGLANYGYTF
TRBJ2-5,TRBV27,.,TRBD2,TGTGCCAGCAGTTTACTGACTAGCGGGAGAGGAGAGACCCAGTACTTC,CASSLLTSGRGETQYF
TRBJ1-5,TRBV4-1,.,TRBD1,TGCGCCAGCAGCCAGAGGACAGGGAATGGACAGCCCCAGCATTTT,CASSQRTGNGQPQHF
TRBJ2-1,TRBV29-1,.,.,TGCAGCGTACTTAGCAATGAGCAGTTCTTC,CSVLSNEQFF
TRBJ2-7,TRBV5-1,.,TRBD2,TGCGCCAGCAGCTTGGAGGGACTAGGGATCTCCTACGAGCAGTACTTC,CASSLEGLGISYEQYF
TRBJ2-6,TRBV5-1,.,.,TGCGCCAGCAGCTCGGGGACCAGGACAGTCTCTGGGGCCAACGTCCTGACTTTC,CASSSGTRTVSGANVLTF
TRBJ2-7,TRBV27,.,TRBD1,TGTGCCAGCAGTCAACGGGGGACAGGGGACGAGCAGTACTTC,CASSQRGTGDEQYF
TRBJ2-5,TRBV7-8,.,TRBD1,TGTGCCAGCAGCTTAGTTGACAGGGGAGAGACCCAGTACTTC,CASSLVDRGETQYF
TRBJ2-5,TRBV18,.,.,TGTGCCAGCTCACCACCCTGGGGGGATCAAGAGACCCAGTACTTC,CASSPPWGDQETQYF
TRBJ2-5,TRBV18,.,TRBD1,TGTGCCAGCTCACCGCTGGGACAGGAGGGAGAGACCCAGTACTTC,CASSPLGQEGETQYF
TRBJ2-1,TRBV19,.,.,TGTGCCAGTAGTAAGGACAGATACAATGAGCAGTTCTTC,CASSKDRYNEQFF
TRBJ2-7,TRBV11-2,.,TRBD2,TGTGCCAGCAGCTTGGGACTACCTTACGAGCAGTACTTC,CASSLGLPYEQYF
TRBJ2-1,TRBV21-1,.,.,TGTGCCAGCAGCAAAGCGCTTTCCAGCGGGAGTTCCTACAATGAGCAGTTCTTC,CASSKALSSGSSYNEQFF
TRBJ2-2,TRBV5-1,.,.,TGCGCCAGCAGCTCAAAACGGGGGAACACCGGGGAGCTGTTTTTT,CASSSKRGNTGELFF
TRBJ2-7,TRBV5-4,.,TRBD2,TGTGCCAGCAGCTCAAGGACTAGCGCCTTTTACGAGCAGTACTTC,CASSSRTSAFYEQYF
TRBJ2-1,TRBV5-1,.,TRBD2,TGCGCCAGCAGCTCCGACGTTTTGGCCCGGGAGGCCCGGATTAATGAGCAGTTCTTC,CASSSDVLAREARINEQFF
TRBJ2-3,TRBV6-6,.,.,TGTGCCAGCAGTTACTCGAACTCAGATACGCAGTATTTT,CASSYSNSDTQYF
TRBJ2-7,TRBV4-1,.,TRBD2,TGCGCCAGCAGCCAAACCCTAGCGGGAGACTACGAGCAGTACTTC,CASSQTLAGDYEQYF
TRBJ2-1,TRBV28,.,TRBD2,TGTGCCAGCAGTTTATGGCTAGCGGGCTACAATGAGCAGTTCTTC,CASSLWLAGYNEQFF
TRBJ2-1,TRBV6-6,.,.,TGTGCCAGCAGTTCCCTCGTGGGGGCTTCCTACAATGAGCAGTTCTTC,CASSSLVGASYNEQFF
TRBJ1-5,TRBV28,.,.,TGTGCCAGCAGTTTAATTCGGTGGGGCGAGGGCAATCAGCCCCAGCATTTT,CASSLIRWGEGNQPQHF
TRBJ1-5,TRBV7-9,few,.,TGTGCCAGCAGCCCAGAAGGGGTAAATCAGCCCCAGCATTTT,CASSPEGVNQPQHF
TRBJ1-2,TRBV7-9,.,.,TGTGCCAGCAGCGCGGGCGAGCGGGACGAAAGTTGGAGCTACACCTTC,CASSAGERDESWSYTF
TRBJ2-1,TRBV6-4,few,TRBD2,TGTGCCAGCAGTGACTCGGTTCTAGCGGGGGTAAATGAGCAGTTCTTC,CASSDSVLAGVNEQFF
TRBJ1-2,TRBV2,.,.,TGTGCCAGCACATTATCAGGGGTCTATGGCTACACCTTC,CASTLSGVYGYTF
TRBJ2-1,TRBV18,.,.,TGTGCCAGCTCCCAAACCCACAGCGGGCGGTCCTCCTACAATGAGCAGTTCTTC,CASSQTHSGRSSYNEQFF
TRBJ2-1,TRBV5-1,.,TRBD2,TGCGCCAGCGGCACCACTCGGTGGCGGGAGACCAATGAGCAGTTCTTC,CASGTTRWRETNEQFF
TRBJ2-3,TRBV30,.,TRBD2,TGTGCCTGGTCCTCCGGGGCGGGAGGTAGCACAGATACGCAGTATTTT,CAWSSGAGGSTDTQYF
TRBJ2-5,TRBV9,.,.,TGTGCCAGCAGCCCCAGAGGGGGGGTTCAGGAGACCCAGTACTTC,CASSPRGGVQETQYF
TRBJ2-3,TRBV5-6,.,.,TGTGCCAGCAGCTTCTTGGGGCGCACCACAGATACGCAGTATTTT,CASSFLGRTTDTQYF
TRBJ1-1,TRBV5-1,.,.,TGCGCCAGCGGCCGGGGGGGCCCCATGAACACTGAAGCTTTCTTT,CASGRGGPMNTEAFF
TRBJ2-7,TRBV7-9,once,.,TGTGCCAGCAGCTTAGTGGGGGCCGGCCCAGGGAGCGAGCAGTACTTC,CASSLVGAGPGSEQYF
TRBJ2-3,TRBV21-1,.,.,.,CASVGAGARRDTQYF
TRBJ2-3,TRBV4-2,.,TRBD1,TGTGCCAGCAGCCAAGATCTCACAGGGGCGTCGTATGCAGATACGCAGTATTTT,CASSQDLTGASYADTQYF